Presented here are 27 T cell receptor beta chains from one specimen sequenced in a study of blood T cells in healthy people across ages. With a J-beta primer mix and a sample-barcoded 5' primer, a second PCR ran about 6 to 11 cycles. Each CDR3 protein gets one entry after TCRdb re-called the 5' RACE reads with MiXCR. The sample holds around 820,000 distinct CDR3 sequences; just under 25% are singletons and the top ten take 3% to 4.5%. Another study also made use of these data, one on T cells of mothers and their children.

The sequenced material came from blood. Receptor source: a boy aged 10-17 years in good health.

In this sample, this clonotype turned up a few times. The V and J genes are TRBV18 and TRBJ1-3; tentative D call: TRBD1 (5 bases). The germline CDR1 and CDR2 sequences are KGHSH and LQKENI. There are 17 residues in the CDR3. Between the trimmed V and J ends, which lost 4 bases and 0 bases, there was a span of 16 bases. The CDR3 nucleotides read TGTGCCAGCTCACTCCAGGTACAGGTCACCTCTGGAAACACCATATATTTT. Translation: CASSLQVQVTSGNTIYF.

This chain uses TRBV7-2 with TRBJ1-4; 10 bases line up with TRBD1. This CDR3 has 16 amino acids. Germline V gene lookup returns CDR1 SGHTA and CDR2 FQGNSA. J gave up 5 bases and V 1 base, and 4 bases lay outside the gene matches. The CDR3 DNA sequence: TGTGCCAGCAGCTTAGGGCCGGGACAGGGGAATGAAAAACTGTTTTTT. Protein: CASSLGPGQGNEKLFF.

As to this clonotype: The DNA is omitted, as the CDR3 cannot be located on it reliably, and the CDR3 follows TCRdb's listing. The CDR3 spells CASSKPWGDGTEAFF. This rearrangement joins TRBV21-1 to TRBJ1-1; TRBD1 was called by the table and not checked on the DNA. TRBV21-1 is listed as a pseudogene. The CDR3 is made up of 15 amino acids, end residues included.

This clonotype was picked up a small number of times. V gene TRBV7-2 combines with J gene TRBJ1-1; the match to TRBD1 covers 11 bases. Germline V gene data show CDR1 as SGHTA and CDR2 as FQGNSA. The CDR3 contains 14 residues. J lost 6 bases, V lost 6 bases, and 6 bases had no gene match. The CDR3 DNA reads as TGTGCCAGCAGTTGGGGGACAGGGGGAGCTGAAGCTTTCTTT. Translation gives CASSWGTGGAEAFF.

The V call is TRBV7-6, the J call TRBJ2-2, with D tentatively TRBD1 (5 bases). Germline assignment: CDR1 SGHVS and CDR2 FNYEAQ. Between the trimmed V and J ends, which lost 5 bases and 3 bases, there was a span of 22 bases. The CDR3 has 18 residues. CDR3 sequence (DNA): TGTGCCAGCAGCCAAGCCCTCCCAGGGTCGACAGACACCGGGGAGCTGTTTTTT. Its translation is CASSQALPGSTDTGELFF.

The V and J genes are TRBV12-3 or TRBV12-4 and TRBJ2-7; D might be TRBD1 or TRBD2, each matching 5 bases. Trimming left V 3 bases short and J 1 base short, with 16 bases between. The CDR3 runs to 16 residues. This chain's CDR3 is CASSLEMGETSYEQYF. As DNA, the CDR3 is TGTGCCAGCAGTTTGGAAATGGGGGAAACATCCTACGAGCAGTACTTC.

Concerning this clonotype itself: A read error may be the cause here, since a much bigger clone is one base away. For the CDR3, the DNA is TGTGCCAGCAGCCGGACTAGCGGGGGACACAATGAGCAGTTCTTC. Protein product: CASSRTSGGHNEQFF. This sequence joins TRBV7-9 and TRBJ2-1, with 13 bases that match TRBD2. The CDR3 is 15 residues long. Germline CDR1 and CDR2: SEHNR and FQNEAQ (reference sequence). V lost 5 bases and J lost 5; bases outside the gene matches: 3.

This clonotype was found a few times. The rearrangement uses TRBV7-9 and TRBJ2-5; D is uncertain. Trimming took off 2 bases at V and 10 bases at J, with 8 bases between the two ends. Germline assignment: CDR1 SEHNR and CDR2 FQNEAQ (reference sequence). This CDR3 has 11 amino acids. For the CDR3, the DNA is TGTGCCAGCAGCTTACTCGAGGTCCAGTACTTC. Its translation: CASSLLEVQYF.

This clonotype turned up a few times. The V call is TRBV20-1, the J call TRBJ2-7; 7 nucleotides agree with TRBD1. J was trimmed by 2 bases and V by 6 bases; bases with no gene match: 10. The CDR3 runs to 14 residues. Per the germline V gene, CDR1 is DFQATT and CDR2 is SNEGSKA (reference sequence). The CDR3 here is CSAERRDSPYEQYF. The DNA of the CDR3 is TGCAGTGCGGAGAGACGGGACAGCCCCTACGAGCAGTACTTC.

This clonotype was detected a few times. The V gene is TRBV5-1, the J gene TRBJ1-3; TRBD1 aligns across 12 bases. The CDR3 spans 15 residues. J lost 4 bases, V lost 4 bases, and 3 bases had no gene match. CDR1 and CDR2 (germline): SGHRS, YFSETQ. CDR3 sequence: CASSGTGGIGNTIYF. The CDR3 nucleotides read TGCGCCAGCAGCGGGACAGGGGGCATCGGAAACACCATATATTTT.

This clonotype was counted a few times. The V gene is TRBV7-2, the J gene TRBJ1-5, with 7 bases aligning to TRBD1. CDR1 and CDR2 from the germline V gene are SGHTA and FQGNSA. The ends lost 5 bases at V and 4 bases at J; junction bases unmatched: 8. The CDR3 sequence is 15 residues long. The CDR3 sequence: CASSLWQGGNQPQHF. Written as DNA, the CDR3 is TGTGCCAGCAGCCTTTGGCAGGGGGGAAATCAGCCCCAGCATTTT.

This clonotype has more than one count but fewer than ten. The genes are TRBV29-1 and TRBJ2-7; tentatively, D is TRBD1 (6 bases). The V and J ends lost 7 bases and 3 bases respectively, with 16 bases between them. The length of the CDR3 is 13 residues. Germline V lookup: CDR1 SQVTM, CDR2 ANQGSEA. The CDR3 loop reads CSARLGQSYEQYF. The CDR3, as DNA: TGCAGCGCGAGATTGGGACAAAGCTACGAGCAGTACTTC.

This chain uses TRBV6-1 with TRBJ2-4, with 8 nucleotides matching TRBD1. With 9 bases clipped from V and 9 bases from J, the junction kept 7 bases outside the gene matches. CDR3 length equals 12 residues. CDR1 MNHNS and CDR2 SASEGT come from the germline V gene. The CDR3 DNA is TGTGCCAGTGAACAGGGGGGAGGCATTCAGTACTTC. Protein sequence: CASEQGGGIQYF.

This clonotype was seen a handful of times. The chain recombines TRBV13 with TRBJ1-2; D is ambiguous. Germline CDR1 is PRHDT and CDR2 is FYEKMQ (reference sequence). The ends were cut back, 5 bases at V and 10 bases at J, with 17 bases in the middle. The CDR3 is made up of 13 amino acids. The CDR3 loop reads CASSLGRGIDYTF. As DNA, the CDR3 is TGTGCCAGCAGCCTCGGACGAGGGATCGACTACACCTTC.

This clonotype occurred once. The V gene is TRBV4-1, the J gene TRBJ2-1; either TRBD1 or TRBD2 may supply D (6 bases each). Trimming left V 0 bases short and J 4 bases short, with 19 bases between. Germline values: CDR1 MGHRA, CDR2 YSYEKL. The CDR3 has 18 amino acids. The CDR3 DNA reads TGCGCCAGCAGCCAAGACTGGGGGGCGGGGCCGAGTTACAATGAGCAGTTCTTC. It yields the protein CASSQDWGAGPSYNEQFF.

The table lists this clonotype with a few counts. The rearrangement links TRBV4-2 to TRBJ2-7, with 8 bases aligning to TRBD1. Trimming at V came to 0 bases and at J to 4 bases, leaving 8 bases not matched to a gene. Looked up from germline, CDR1 is LGHNA and CDR2 is YNFKEQ. The CDR3 sequence is 16 residues long. DNA for the CDR3: TGTGCCAGCAGCCAAGAGACCTCGACAGGGGTTTACGAGCAGTACTTC. Its translation: CASSQETSTGVYEQYF.

The chain uses TRBV10-3 and TRBJ2-5; the match to TRBD2 covers 9 bases. The CDR3 runs to 15 residues. The ends lost 5 bases at V and 5 bases at J; junction bases unmatched: 9. Per the germline V gene, CDR1 is ENHRY and CDR2 is SYGVKD. The chain's CDR3 is CAISRSGSGPETQYF. The CDR3 DNA reads TGTGCCATCAGTCGTAGCGGGAGTGGCCCGGAGACCCAGTACTTC.

CDR3 bases: TGTGCCACCAGCAGAGATTGGGGGGATACGCAGTATTTT. Its protein product is CATSRDWGDTQYF. The chain has TRBV15 and TRBJ2-3; the D call may be TRBD1 or TRBD2 (5 bases each). In germline, CDR1 is LNHNV, CDR2 YYDKDF (reference sequence). The CDR3 totals 13 residues. V was shortened by 0 bases and J by 6 bases, with 7 bases between the two germline ends.

The gene calls are TRBV29-1 and TRBJ2-5, with a tentative D call TRBD2 (6 bases). The germline CDR1 and CDR2 sequences are SQVTM and ANQGSEA. This CDR3 region has 14 residues. V lost 2 bases and J lost 9, with 19 bases in between. The CDR3 loop reads CSVELRKVREAQYF. CDR3 coding DNA: TGCAGCGTTGAACTGAGGAAAGTAAGGGAGGCCCAGTACTTC.

The V and J genes are TRBV20-1 and TRBJ2-3; 9 bases agree with TRBD1. The CDR3 runs to 15 residues. The J segment lost 6 bases and the V segment lost 5 bases, leaving 12 bases of the junction unmatched. CDR1 and CDR2 (germline): DFQATT, SNEGSKA (reference sequence). The DNA of the CDR3 is TGCAGTGCTGGACCCGGGACAGGGCCTGGGGATACGCAGTATTTT. Translated: CSAGPGTGPGDTQYF.

This clonotype was counted a few times. The DNA for the CDR3 is TGTGCCAGCAGCCAAGATTTCCCTAGCGACTACGAGCAGTACTTC. Amino acid sequence: CASSQDFPSDYEQYF. The chain employs TRBV3-1 and TRBJ2-1, with TRBD2 as a possible D gene (6 bases). The DNA end lines up better with TRBJ2-7; the J call may be wrong. CDR1 and CDR2 from the germline V gene are LGHDT and YNNKEL (reference sequence). This CDR3 spans 15 amino acids.

This clonotype was found a few times. J is TRBJ2-3 and V is TRBV25-1; possible D gene TRBD2, 5 bases. The CDR3 is 14 residues long. Germline V gene data show CDR1 as MGHDK and CDR2 as SYGVNS. V dropped 0 bases and J dropped 3 bases, with 7 bases sitting between them. The CDR3 DNA is TGTGCCAGCAGTGAATATTCGGGAACAGATACGCAGTATTTT. As protein: CASSEYSGTDTQYF. Variable domain in full (rest from reference TRBV25-1 and TRBJ2-3): EADIYQTPRYLVIGTGKKITLECSQTMGHDKMYWYQQDPGMELHLIHYSYGVNSTEKGDLSSESTVSRIRTEHFPLTLESARPSHTSQYLCASSEYSGTDTQYFGPGTRLTVL.

The genes are TRBV30 and TRBJ2-2; D might be TRBD1 (5 bases). Germline V gene lookup returns CDR1 GTSNPN and CDR2 SVGIG (reference sequence). CDR3 length: 13 residues. V lost 6 bases, J lost 0 bases, and 8 bases lay in between. The CDR3 region has the DNA TGTGCCTGCATACAGGCGAACACCGGGGAGCTGTTTTTT. Translating it yields CACIQANTGELFF.

J is TRBJ1-4 and V is TRBV6-6, with unresolved D. Germline values: CDR1 MNHNY, CDR2 SVGAGI (reference sequence). This CDR3 has 15 residues. V was shortened by 0 bases and J by 4 bases, with 9 bases between the two germline ends. Here the CDR3 DNA reads TGTGCCAGCAGTTACTCGCGAGGTGGTAATGAAAAACTGTTTTTT. Protein: CASSYSRGGNEKLFF.

In regard to this clonotype: Mismatch with germline at one junction end may stem from a read error. The rearrangement links TRBV4-1 to TRBJ2-5; the D call may be TRBD1 or TRBD2 (6 bases each). The J call may be wrong; the DNA end is better matched by TRBJ2-1. This CDR3 region has 16 residues. CDR1 and CDR2 from the germline V gene are MGHRA and YSYEKL. The CDR3 loop reads CASSQAWGAFVNGQFF. The CDR3 DNA sequence: TGCGCCAGCAGCCAAGCATGGGGGGCCTTTGTGAATGGGCAGTTCTTC.

This clonotype was seen a handful of times. The V and J genes are TRBV4-1 and TRBJ1-4, with D possibly matching TRBD1 (5 bases). Trimming took 3 bases from V and 6 from J, leaving 17 bases between them. The CDR3 length is 16 residues. Germline loops: CDR1 MGHRA, CDR2 YSYEKL. This CDR3 reads CASSQGSGAYHEKLFF. Written as DNA, the CDR3 is TGCGCCAGCAGCCAGGGATCCGGGGCTTACCATGAAAAACTGTTTTTT.

This clonotype was detected a few times. This chain joins TRBV29-1 and TRBJ2-7; a possible D gene is TRBD1 (6 bases). Germline V lookup: CDR1 SQVTM, CDR2 ANQGSEA. The CDR3 spans 12 residues. Trimming removed 7 bases from V and 3 bases from J, with 13 bases in between. CDR3 amino acids: CSAGQSGYEQYF. The CDR3 DNA sequence: TGCAGCGCCGGACAGTCCGGCTACGAGCAGTACTTC.